This T cell receptor beta chain appears in the sequencing data of a study of identical twins. The study's findings and limits: Twins shared out-of-frame alpha sequences with excess low generation probability.

Germline V gene data show CDR1 as DFQATT and CDR2 as SNEGSKA (reference sequence). The ends were cut back, 3 bases at V and 0 bases at J, with 6 bases in the middle. The CDR3 sequence is 13 residues long. With regard to this clonotype: Its antigen is still unknown.

Each CDR3 protein gets one entry after TCRdb re-called the 5' RACE reads with MiXCR. Of hundreds of thousands of distinct CDR3 sequences detected, roughly 20% appear once; the ten largest clones hold over 4%. These same records also appear under a second study, on T cells expressing NK-cell markers. That paper notes: Four donors' CD3+CD56-NKG2C+ cells were dominated by the same clonotypes.

Specimen: PBMCs. The V call is TRBV20-1, the J call TRBJ1-5; no clear D gene. The origin of this receptor is a woman aged 18-30 years in good health. This CDR3 is CSASPHSNQPQHF. CDR3 DNA sequence: TGCAGTGCTAGTCCCCATAGCAATCAGCCCCAGCATTTT.